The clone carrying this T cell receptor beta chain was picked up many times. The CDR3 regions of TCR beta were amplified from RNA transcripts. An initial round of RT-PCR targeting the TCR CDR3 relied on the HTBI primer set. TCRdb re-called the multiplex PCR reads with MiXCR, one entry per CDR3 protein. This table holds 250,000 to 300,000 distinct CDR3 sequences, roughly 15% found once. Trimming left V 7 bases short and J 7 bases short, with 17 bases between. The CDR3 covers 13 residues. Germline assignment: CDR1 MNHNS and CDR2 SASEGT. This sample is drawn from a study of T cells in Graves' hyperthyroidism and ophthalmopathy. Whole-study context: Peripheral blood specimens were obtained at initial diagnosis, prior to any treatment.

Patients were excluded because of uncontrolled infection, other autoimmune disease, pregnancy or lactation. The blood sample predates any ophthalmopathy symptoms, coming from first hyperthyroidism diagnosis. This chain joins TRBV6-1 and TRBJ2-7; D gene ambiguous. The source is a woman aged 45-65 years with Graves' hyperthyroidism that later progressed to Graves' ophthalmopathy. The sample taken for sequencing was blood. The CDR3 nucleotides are TGTGCCAGCAAAACAACGATCGGTGGAGAGCAGTACTTC. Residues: CASKTTIGGEQYF.